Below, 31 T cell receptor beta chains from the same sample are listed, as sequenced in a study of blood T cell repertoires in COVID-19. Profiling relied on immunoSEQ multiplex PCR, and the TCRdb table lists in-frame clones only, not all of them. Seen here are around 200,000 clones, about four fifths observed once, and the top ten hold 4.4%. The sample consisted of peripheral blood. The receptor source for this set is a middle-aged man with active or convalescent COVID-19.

The CDR3 here is CASSQEVGGGSPLHF. The DNA for the CDR3 is TGTGCCAGCAGCCAAGAGGTCGGGGGAGGTTCACCCCTCCACTTT. The V and J genes are TRBV3-1 (or the pseudogene TRBV3-2) and TRBJ1-6, with a weak D call TRBD1 (5 bases). The CDR3 covers 15 residues. The V end lost 0 bases, the J end lost 9 bases, and 12 bases lay between the germline ends. Per the germline V gene, CDR1 is LGHDT and CDR2 is YNNKEL (reference sequence).

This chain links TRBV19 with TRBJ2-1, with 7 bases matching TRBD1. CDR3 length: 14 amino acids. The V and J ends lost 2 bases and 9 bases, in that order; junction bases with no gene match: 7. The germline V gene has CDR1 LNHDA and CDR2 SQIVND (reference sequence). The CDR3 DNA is TGTGCCAGTAGTATATCGAGGGGGCGGCGTGAGCAGTTCTTC. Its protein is CASSISRGRREQFF.

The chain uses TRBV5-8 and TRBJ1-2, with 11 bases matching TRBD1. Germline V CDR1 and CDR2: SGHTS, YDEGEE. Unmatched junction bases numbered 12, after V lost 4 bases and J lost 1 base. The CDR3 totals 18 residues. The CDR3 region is CASSRITGQGAGNYGYTF. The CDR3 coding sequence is TGTGCCAGCAGCCGAATTACCGGACAGGGGGCCGGTAACTATGGCTACACCTTC.

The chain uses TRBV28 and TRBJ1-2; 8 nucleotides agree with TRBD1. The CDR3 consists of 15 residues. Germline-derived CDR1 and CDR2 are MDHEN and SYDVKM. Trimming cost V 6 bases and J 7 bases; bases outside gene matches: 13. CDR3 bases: TGTGCCAGCAGGACCCTCGGGTCAGGGGGCCTTGGCTACACCTTC. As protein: CASRTLGSGGLGYTF.

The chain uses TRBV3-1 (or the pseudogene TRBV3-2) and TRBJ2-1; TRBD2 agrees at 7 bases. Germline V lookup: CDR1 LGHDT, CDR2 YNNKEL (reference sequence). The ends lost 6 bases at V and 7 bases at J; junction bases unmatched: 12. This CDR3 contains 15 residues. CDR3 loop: CASSRNAGVGNEQFF. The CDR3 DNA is TGTGCCAGCAGTCGTAACGCGGGGGTGGGGAATGAGCAGTTCTTC.

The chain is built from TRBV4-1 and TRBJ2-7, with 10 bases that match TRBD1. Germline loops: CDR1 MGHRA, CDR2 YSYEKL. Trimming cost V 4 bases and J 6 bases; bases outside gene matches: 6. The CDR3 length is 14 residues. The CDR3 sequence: CASSPGQGVGEQYF. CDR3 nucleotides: TGCGCCAGCAGCCCCGGACAGGGGGTCGGCGAGCAGTACTTC.

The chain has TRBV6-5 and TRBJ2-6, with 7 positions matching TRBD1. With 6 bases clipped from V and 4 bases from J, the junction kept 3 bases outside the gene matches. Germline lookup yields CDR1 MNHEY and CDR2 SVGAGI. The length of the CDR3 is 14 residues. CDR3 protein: CASSTGVGANVLTF. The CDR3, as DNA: TGTGCCAGCAGCACAGGGGTCGGGGCCAACGTCCTGACTTTC.

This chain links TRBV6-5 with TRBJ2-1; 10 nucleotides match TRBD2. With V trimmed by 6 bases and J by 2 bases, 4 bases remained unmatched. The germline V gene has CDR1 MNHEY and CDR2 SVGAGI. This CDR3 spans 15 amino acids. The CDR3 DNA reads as TGTGCCAGCAGGTCTACTAGCGGGGCCTACAATGAGCAGTTCTTC. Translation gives CASRSTSGAYNEQFF.

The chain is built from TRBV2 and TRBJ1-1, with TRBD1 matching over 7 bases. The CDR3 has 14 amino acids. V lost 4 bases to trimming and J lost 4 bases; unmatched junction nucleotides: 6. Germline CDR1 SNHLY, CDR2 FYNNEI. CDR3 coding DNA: TGTGCCAGCAGTGCAGGGGGAACTAGCACTGAAGCTTTCTTT. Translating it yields CASSAGGTSTEAFF.

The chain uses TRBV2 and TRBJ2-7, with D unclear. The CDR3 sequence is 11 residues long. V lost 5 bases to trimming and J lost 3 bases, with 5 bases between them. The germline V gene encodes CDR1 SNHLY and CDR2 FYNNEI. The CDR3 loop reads CASSKHYEQYF. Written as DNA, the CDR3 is TGTGCCAGCAGTAAACACTACGAGCAGTACTTC.

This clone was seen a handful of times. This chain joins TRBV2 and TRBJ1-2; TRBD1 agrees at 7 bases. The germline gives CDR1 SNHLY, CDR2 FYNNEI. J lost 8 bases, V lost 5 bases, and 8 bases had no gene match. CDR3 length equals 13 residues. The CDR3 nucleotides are TGTGCCAGCAGTTTTGGGACAGAGGGCGGCTACACCTTC. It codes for CASSFGTEGGYTF.

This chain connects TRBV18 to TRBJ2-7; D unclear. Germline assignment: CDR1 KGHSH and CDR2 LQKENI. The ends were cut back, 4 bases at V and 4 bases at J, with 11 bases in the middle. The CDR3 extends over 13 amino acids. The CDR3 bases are TGTGCCAGCTCACTCGAGGATAGATACGAGCAGTACTTC. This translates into CASSLEDRYEQYF.

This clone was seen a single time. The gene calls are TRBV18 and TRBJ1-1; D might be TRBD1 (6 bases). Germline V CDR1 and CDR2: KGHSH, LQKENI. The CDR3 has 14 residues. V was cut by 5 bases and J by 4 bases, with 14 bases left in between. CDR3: CASSTNRAGTEAFF. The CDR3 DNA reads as TGTGCCAGCTCAACTAACAGGGCAGGCACTGAAGCTTTCTTT.

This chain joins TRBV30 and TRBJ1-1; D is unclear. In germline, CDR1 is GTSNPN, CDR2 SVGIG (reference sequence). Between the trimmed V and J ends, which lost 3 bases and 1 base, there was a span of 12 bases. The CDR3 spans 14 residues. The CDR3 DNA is TGTGCCTGGAGAGTAATCCCACAGAACACTGAAGCTTTCTTT. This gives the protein CAWRVIPQNTEAFF.

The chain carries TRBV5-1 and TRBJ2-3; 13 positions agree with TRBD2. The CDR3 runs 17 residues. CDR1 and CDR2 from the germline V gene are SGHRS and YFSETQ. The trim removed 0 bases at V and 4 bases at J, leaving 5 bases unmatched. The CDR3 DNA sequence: TGCGCCAGCAGCTTGGGACTAGCGGGGGGTAGCGCAGATACGCAGTATTTT. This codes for CASSLGLAGGSADTQYF.

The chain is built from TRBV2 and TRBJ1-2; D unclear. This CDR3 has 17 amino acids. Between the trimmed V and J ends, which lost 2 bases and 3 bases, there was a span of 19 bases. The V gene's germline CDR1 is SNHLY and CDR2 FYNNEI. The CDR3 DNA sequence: TGTGCCAGCAGTGAAACCCGTATTCGGGTCCCCCACTATGGCTACACCTTC. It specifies CASSETRIRVPHYGYTF.

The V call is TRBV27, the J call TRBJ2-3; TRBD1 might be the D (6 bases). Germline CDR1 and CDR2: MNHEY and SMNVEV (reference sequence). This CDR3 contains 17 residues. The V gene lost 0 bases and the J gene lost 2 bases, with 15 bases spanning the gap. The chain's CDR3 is CASSLSIGGPVTDTQYF. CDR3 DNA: TGTGCCAGCAGTTTATCGATTGGGGGCCCCGTCACAGATACGCAGTATTTT.

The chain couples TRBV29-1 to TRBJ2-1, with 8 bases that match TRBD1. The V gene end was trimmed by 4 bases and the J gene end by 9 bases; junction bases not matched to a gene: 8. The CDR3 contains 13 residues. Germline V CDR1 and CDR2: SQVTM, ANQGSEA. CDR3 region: CSVVQGGQGEQFF. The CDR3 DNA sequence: TGCAGCGTTGTACAGGGCGGACAGGGTGAGCAGTTCTTC.

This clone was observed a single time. Here the CDR3 reads CASSFRGQDTGELFF. The CDR3 DNA reads as TGCGCCAGCAGCTTCCGTGGACAGGACACCGGGGAGCTGTTTTTT. The rearrangement links TRBV5-1 to TRBJ2-2, with 7 positions matching TRBD1. Germline assignment: CDR1 SGHRS and CDR2 YFSETQ. The V gene end was trimmed by 2 bases and the J gene end by 3 bases; junction bases not matched to a gene: 4. The CDR3 totals 15 residues.

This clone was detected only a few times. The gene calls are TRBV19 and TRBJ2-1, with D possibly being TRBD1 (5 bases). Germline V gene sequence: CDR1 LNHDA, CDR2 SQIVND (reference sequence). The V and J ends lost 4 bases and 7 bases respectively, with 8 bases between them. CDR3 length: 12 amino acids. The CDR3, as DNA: TGTGCCAGTAGTACTCGACAGAATGAGCAGTTCTTC. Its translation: CASSTRQNEQFF.

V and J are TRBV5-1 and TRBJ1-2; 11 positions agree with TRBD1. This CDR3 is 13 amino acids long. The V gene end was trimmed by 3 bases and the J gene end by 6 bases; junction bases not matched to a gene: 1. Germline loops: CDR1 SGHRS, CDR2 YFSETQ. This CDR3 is CASSWGQGDGYTF. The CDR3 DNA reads TGCGCCAGCAGCTGGGGACAGGGGGATGGCTACACCTTC.

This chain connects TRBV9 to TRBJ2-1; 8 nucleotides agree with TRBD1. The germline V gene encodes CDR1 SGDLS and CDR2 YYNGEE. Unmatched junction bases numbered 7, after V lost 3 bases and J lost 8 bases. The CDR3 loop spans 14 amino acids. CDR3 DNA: TGTGCCAGCAGCGCCCTGACAGGGGTGGATGAGCAGTTCTTC. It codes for CASSALTGVDEQFF.

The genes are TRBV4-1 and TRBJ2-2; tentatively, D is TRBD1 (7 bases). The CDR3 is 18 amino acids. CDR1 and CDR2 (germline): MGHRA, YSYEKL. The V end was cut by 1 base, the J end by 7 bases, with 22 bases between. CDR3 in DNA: TGCGCCAGCAGCCAAGGGAGGGTGACAGGGTTAAAGGGCGGGGAGCTGTTTTTT. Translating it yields CASSQGRVTGLKGGELFF.

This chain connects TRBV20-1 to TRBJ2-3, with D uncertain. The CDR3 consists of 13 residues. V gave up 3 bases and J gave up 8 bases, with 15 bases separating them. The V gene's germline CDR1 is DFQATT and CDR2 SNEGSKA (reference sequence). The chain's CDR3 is CSASQHTAGTQYF. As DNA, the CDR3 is TGCAGTGCTAGTCAGCACACGGCAGGTACGCAGTATTTT.

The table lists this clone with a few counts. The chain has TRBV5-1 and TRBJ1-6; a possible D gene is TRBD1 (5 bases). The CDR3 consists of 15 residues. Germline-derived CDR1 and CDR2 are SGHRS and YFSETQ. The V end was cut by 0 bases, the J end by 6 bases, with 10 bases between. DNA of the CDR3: TGCGCCAGCAGCTTGGATGGGGCACGTAATTCACCCCTCCACTTT. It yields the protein CASSLDGARNSPLHF. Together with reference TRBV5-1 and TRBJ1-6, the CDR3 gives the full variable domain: KAGVTQTPRYLIKTRGQQVTLSCSPISGHRSVSWYQQTPGQGLQFLFEYFSETQRNKGNFPGRFSGRQFSNSRSEMNVSTLELGDSALYLCASSLDGARNSPLHFGNGTRLTVT.

The DNA of the CDR3 is TGTGCCACCAGCAGAGCGACAAGAAACACCGGGGAGCTGTTTTTT. It is translated as CATSRATRNTGELFF. The chain couples TRBV15 to TRBJ2-2, with no clear D. This CDR3 is built from 15 residues. The germline CDR1 and CDR2 sequences are LNHNV and YYDKDF (reference sequence). Trimming cost V 1 base and J 2 bases, with 8 bases left between them.

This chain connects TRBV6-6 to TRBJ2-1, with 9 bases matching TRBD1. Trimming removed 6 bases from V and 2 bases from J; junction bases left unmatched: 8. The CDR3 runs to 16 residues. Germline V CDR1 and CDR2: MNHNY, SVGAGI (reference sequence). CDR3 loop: CASSPGQGRPYNEQFF. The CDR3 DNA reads TGTGCCAGCAGCCCAGGACAGGGGAGGCCCTACAATGAGCAGTTCTTC.

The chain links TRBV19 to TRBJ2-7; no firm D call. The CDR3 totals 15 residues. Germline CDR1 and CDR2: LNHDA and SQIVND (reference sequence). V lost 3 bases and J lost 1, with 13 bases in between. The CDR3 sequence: CASSMTSTRSYEQYF. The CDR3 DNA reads TGTGCCAGTAGTATGACAAGTACAAGGTCCTACGAGCAGTACTTC.

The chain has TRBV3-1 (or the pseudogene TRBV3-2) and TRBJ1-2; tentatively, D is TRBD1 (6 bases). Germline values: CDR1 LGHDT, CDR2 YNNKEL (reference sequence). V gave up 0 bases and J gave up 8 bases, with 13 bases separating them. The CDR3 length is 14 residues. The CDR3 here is CASSQDAGARGYTF. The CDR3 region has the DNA TGTGCCAGCAGCCAAGACGCGGGGGCGCGAGGCTACACCTTC.

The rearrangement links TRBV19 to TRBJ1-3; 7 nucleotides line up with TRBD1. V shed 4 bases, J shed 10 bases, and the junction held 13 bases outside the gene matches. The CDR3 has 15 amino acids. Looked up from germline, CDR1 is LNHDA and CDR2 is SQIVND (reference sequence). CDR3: CASSSWDSPLETIYF. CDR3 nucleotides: TGTGCCAGTAGTAGTTGGGACAGCCCTTTGGAGACCATATATTTT.

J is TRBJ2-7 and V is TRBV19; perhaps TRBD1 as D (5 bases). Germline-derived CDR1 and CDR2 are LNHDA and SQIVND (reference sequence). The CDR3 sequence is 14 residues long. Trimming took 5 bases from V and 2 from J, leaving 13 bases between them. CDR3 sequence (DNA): TGTGCCAGTAGTCCACAGACAGCAACCTACGAGCAGTACTTC. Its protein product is CASSPQTATYEQYF.